These 28 T cell receptor beta chains originate from one sample sequenced in a study of cytomegalovirus exposure and HLA in healthy donors. It was with 60 Vbeta and 13 Jbeta primers that the PCR ran. The table came from immunoSEQ multiplex PCR; TCRdb's copy has only in-frame clones and leaves some out. Of more than 95,000 clones detected, 79% appear once; the ten largest clones hold around 4.4%. Sequences were obtained from PBMCs. These receptors came from a man aged 30-40 years in good health and CMV-seropositive.

V gene TRBV7-9 combines with J gene TRBJ2-5; the match to TRBD1 covers 9 bases. Germline values: CDR1 SEHNR, CDR2 FQNEAQ (reference sequence). The CDR3 is 16 amino acids. V shed 7 bases and J 2 bases; nucleotides not matched to a gene: 11. The CDR3 loop is CASTPATGGYQETQYF. Here the CDR3 DNA reads TGTGCCAGCACCCCCGCGACAGGGGGTTATCAAGAGACCCAGTACTTC.

The rearrangement joins TRBV9 to TRBJ2-7, with D unresolved. Trimming pared 4 bases from V and 0 bases from J, leaving 11 bases between. Germline V CDR1 and CDR2: SGDLS, YYNGEE. This CDR3 is 14 amino acids long. CDR3 coding DNA: TGTGCCAGCAGCCCCCGATCGAGCTCCTACGAGCAGTACTTC. Its translation: CASSPRSSSYEQYF.

The rearrangement links TRBV19 to TRBJ2-1, with 9 positions matching TRBD1. The germline gives CDR1 LNHDA, CDR2 SQIVND (reference sequence). V trimming: 6 bases; J trimming: 6 bases; junction bases outside the gene matches: 6. The CDR3 spans 14 residues. CDR3: CASRRDREINEQFF. In DNA, the CDR3 is TGTGCCAGTAGAAGGGACAGGGAGATCAATGAGCAGTTCTTC.

The rearrangement joins TRBV4-2 to TRBJ2-5; perhaps TRBD2 as D (6 bases). The germline CDR1 and CDR2 sequences are LGHNA and YNFKEQ. The V end was cut by 1 base, the J end by 5 bases, with 17 bases between. This CDR3 spans 16 amino acids. Here the CDR3 reads CASSQVFIGSGETQYF. As DNA, the CDR3 is TGTGCCAGCAGCCAAGTGTTCATTGGCAGCGGGGAGACCCAGTACTTC.

This rearrangement joins TRBV7-2 to TRBJ2-3; 14 bases match TRBD2. V gave up 0 bases and J gave up 5 bases; unmatched junction bases: 7. The CDR3 extends over 18 amino acids. Germline values: CDR1 SGHTA, CDR2 FQGNSA. CDR3 in DNA: TGTGCCAGCAGCTTAGCGTTGACTAGCGGGGGGGCAGGAGATACGCAGTATTTT. This encodes CASSLALTSGGAGDTQYF.

This clone was detected only once. V usage is TRBV19 and J usage is TRBJ1-3, with unresolved D. Germline V gene lookup returns CDR1 LNHDA and CDR2 SQIVND (reference sequence). This CDR3 has 13 residues. Deletions cut 7 bases from V and 3 bases from J, with 10 bases between. The CDR3 bases are TGTGCCAGTACTATCGCAGATGGAAACACCATATATTTT. It encodes CASTIADGNTIYF.

This clone was counted once. A read error may produce the germline difference seen at one junction end. This chain joins TRBV7-9 and TRBJ1-4; no definite D call. Germline V gene data show CDR1 as SEHNR and CDR2 as FQNEAQ (reference sequence). The CDR3 covers 15 residues. The CDR3 region has the DNA TGTTCCAGCAGCTCGCTTAGCGGAGGAAAGGAAAAACTGTTTTTT. Encoded protein: CSSSSLSGGKEKLFF.

This chain uses TRBV15 with TRBJ2-1; tentative D call: TRBD2 (5 bases). The V end was cut by 3 bases, the J end by 1 base, with 10 bases between. The CDR3 loop spans 15 amino acids. The V gene's germline CDR1 is LNHNV and CDR2 YYDKDF (reference sequence). In DNA, the CDR3 is TGTGCCACCAGCAGCCGAGGGAGTTCCTACAATGAGCAGTTCTTC. It codes for CATSSRGSSYNEQFF. The complete variable domain, with remaining parts taken from reference TRBV15 and TRBJ2-1, reads DAMVIQNPRYQVTQFGKPVTLSCSQTLNHNVMYWYQQKSSQAPKLLFHYYDKDFNNEADTPDNFQSRRPNTSFCFLDIRSPGLGDTAMYLCATSSRGSSYNEQFFGPGTRLTVL.

The chain uses TRBV19 and TRBJ2-1, with 7 bases identical to TRBD2. Losses at the gene ends were 11 bases for V and 3 bases for J; bases not matched to a gene: 10. From germline, CDR1 is LNHDA and CDR2 SQIVND (reference sequence). This CDR3 contains 14 residues. The CDR3 bases are TGTGCCTCCCCCCGTGGGAGGGTCTACAATGAGCAGTTCTTC. Amino acid sequence: CASPRGRVYNEQFF. The whole variable domain, filled in from reference TRBV19 and TRBJ2-1, reads DGGITQSPKYLFRKEGQNVTLSCEQNLNHDAMYWYRQDPGQGLRLIYYSQIVNDFQKGDIAEGYSVSREKKESFPLTVTSAQKNPTAFYLCASPRGRVYNEQFFGPGTRLTVL.

The V gene is TRBV28, the J gene TRBJ2-7, with D maybe TRBD2 (5 bases). Deletions cut 2 bases from V and 2 bases from J, with 16 bases between. The CDR3 length is 16 residues. Germline-derived CDR1 and CDR2 are MDHEN and SYDVKM. The CDR3 here is CASSLADYFRPYEQYF. The CDR3 DNA is TGTGCCAGCAGTTTAGCTGACTATTTCAGGCCCTACGAGCAGTACTTC. The full variable domain, completed using reference TRBV28 and TRBJ2-7, is DVKVTQSSRYLVKRTGEKVFLECVQDMDHENMFWYRQDPGLGLRLIYFSYDVKMKEKGDIPEGYSVSREKKERFSLILESASTNQTSMYLCASSLADYFRPYEQYFGPGTRLTVT.

This clone was counted between two and nine times. CDR3: CASSVGSAQETQYF. For the CDR3, the DNA is TGTGCCAGCAGCGTAGGGAGCGCCCAAGAGACCCAGTACTTC. J is TRBJ2-5 and V is TRBV9; D remains unclear. With 0 bases removed from V and 1 base from J, the gap between germline ends came to 7 bases. The CDR3 totals 14 residues. Germline lookup yields CDR1 SGDLS and CDR2 YYNGEE.

The CDR3 DNA reads as TGCGCCAGCAGCCCCGACAGAGTCAATGAGCAGTTCTTC. This translates into CASSPDRVNEQFF. The rearrangement uses TRBV5-1 and TRBJ2-1; D might be TRBD1 (5 bases). CDR3 size: 13 residues. In germline, CDR1 is SGHRS, CDR2 YFSETQ. V lost 4 bases, J lost 6 bases, and 11 bases lay in between. The variable domain in full, completed from reference TRBV5-1 and TRBJ2-1, reads KAGVTQTPRYLIKTRGQQVTLSCSPISGHRSVSWYQQTPGQGLQFLFEYFSETQRNKGNFPGRFSGRQFSNSRSEMNVSTLELGDSALYLCASSPDRVNEQFFGPGTRLTVL.

The V call is TRBV6-1, the J call TRBJ1-4; a weak D match, TRBD1 (5 bases). Germline CDR1 MNHNS, CDR2 SASEGT. V gave up 3 bases and J gave up 14 bases, with 16 bases separating them. The CDR3 spans 13 residues. The CDR3 protein is CASSEFPRAGLFF. The CDR3 nucleotides read TGTGCCAGCAGTGAGTTCCCTCGGGCAGGGCTGTTTTTT.

As to this clone: The junction shows a germline mismatch at one end, possibly a read error. The V and J genes are TRBV18 and TRBJ2-1; tentative D call: TRBD2 (5 bases). Germline CDR1 KGHSH, CDR2 LQKENI. The CDR3 length is 14 residues. The CDR3 loop is CVSSLLALLNEQFF. The CDR3 coding sequence is TGTGTCAGCTCCCTCCTAGCACTCCTCAATGAGCAGTTCTTC.

The chain has TRBV6-6 and TRBJ2-1, with a possible D match to TRBD2 (7 bases). V lost 6 bases and J lost 0, with 12 bases in between. The germline CDR1 and CDR2 sequences are MNHNY and SVGAGI (reference sequence). The CDR3 sequence is 15 residues long. The CDR3 reads CASSLADSSYNEQFF. In DNA, the CDR3 is TGTGCCAGCAGCCTAGCGGACAGCTCCTACAATGAGCAGTTCTTC.

This sequence joins TRBV5-5 and TRBJ2-3; the match to TRBD2 covers 11 bases. V lost 4 bases and J lost 6; bases outside the gene matches: 4. This CDR3 is 14 amino acids long. Germline loops: CDR1 SGHKS, CDR2 YYEKEE (reference sequence). CDR3 coding DNA: TGTGCCAGCAGCCCGTGGACTAGCGGGGATACGCAGTATTTT. Its translation is CASSPWTSGDTQYF.

The chain combines TRBV5-6 with TRBJ1-1, with 10 bases lining up with TRBD1. The CDR3 consists of 15 residues. Germline CDR1 is SGHDT and CDR2 is YYEEEE. V trimming: 3 bases; J trimming: 4 bases; junction bases outside the gene matches: 6. CDR3 nucleotides: TGTGCCAGCAGCTGGGGGGGGACAGGGGTCACTGAAGCTTTCTTT. It yields the protein CASSWGGTGVTEAFF.

The gene calls are TRBV4-3 and TRBJ2-1, with TRBD2 as a possible D gene (5 bases). CDR3 length: 15 amino acids. Germline V gene sequence: CDR1 LGHNA, CDR2 YSLEER. Trimming stripped 4 bases from V and 5 bases from J, with 15 bases between. This CDR3 reads CASSPSRTGNNEQFF. The CDR3 DNA reads as TGCGCCAGCAGCCCATCGAGGACCGGGAACAATGAGCAGTTCTTC.

This chain connects TRBV19 to TRBJ1-4, with a weak D call TRBD1 (6 bases). V was trimmed by 6 bases and J by 2 bases, leaving 13 bases between them. Germline CDR1 and CDR2: LNHDA and SQIVND (reference sequence). CDR3 length: 15 residues. CDR3 sequence: CASRRKGVTNEKLFF. DNA for the CDR3: TGTGCCAGTAGGAGAAAGGGGGTTACTAATGAAAAACTGTTTTTT.

This chain uses TRBV12-5 with TRBJ2-7; perhaps TRBD1 as D (6 bases). V was shortened by 6 bases and J by 2 bases, with 11 bases between the two germline ends. The CDR3 spans 13 residues. Looked up from germline, CDR1 is LGHNT and CDR2 is FRNRAP. The CDR3 nucleotides are TGTGCTAGTGGCAGGGACACTACCTACGAGCAGTACTTC. This gives the protein CASGRDTTYEQYF.

V is TRBV5-6 and J is TRBJ1-2, with 9 bases identical to TRBD1. V shed 4 bases and J 0 bases; nucleotides not matched to a gene: 7. Germline assignment: CDR1 SGHDT and CDR2 YYEEEE. The CDR3 loop spans 16 amino acids. This CDR3 is CASSPIDRGANYGYTF. The DNA of the CDR3 is TGTGCCAGCAGCCCTATCGACAGGGGGGCTAACTATGGCTACACCTTC.

The chain joins TRBV6-1 to TRBJ2-7; D is possibly TRBD1 (6 bases). Trimming removed 4 bases at V and 5 bases at J, with 15 bases between. This CDR3 has 14 residues. The germline CDR1 and CDR2 sequences are MNHNS and SASEGT. The CDR3 DNA is TGTGCCAGCAGTGCGACAGGTAATAGCCACGAGCAGTACTTC. Its translation: CASSATGNSHEQYF.

V is TRBV7-9 and J is TRBJ2-5; TRBD1 might be the D (6 bases). The ends were cut back, 5 bases at V and 7 bases at J, with 23 bases in the middle. The CDR3 spans 16 residues. CDR1 and CDR2 (germline): SEHNR, FQNEAQ (reference sequence). The DNA for the CDR3 is TGTGCCAGCAGCCAGACTTACAGGGTTTCTCCCTCGACCCAGTACTTC. Protein sequence: CASSQTYRVSPSTQYF.

V and J are TRBV27 and TRBJ2-3; possible D gene TRBD2, 6 bases. Trimming cost V 5 bases and J 0 bases, with 27 bases left between them. The CDR3 spans 20 residues. CDR1 is MNHEY and CDR2 is SMNVEV in the germline V gene (reference sequence). The CDR3 DNA is TGTGCCAGCAGTCCCGAAGGGAACCGGGACTCCAGACCTAGCACAGATACGCAGTATTTT. Amino acid sequence: CASSPEGNRDSRPSTDTQYF.

The rearrangement uses TRBV5-6 and TRBJ2-7; D is undetermined. The CDR3 is 12 amino acids. Deletions cut 0 bases from V and 2 bases from J, with 3 bases between. Germline V lookup: CDR1 SGHDT, CDR2 YYEEEE. The CDR3 sequence is CASSLATYEQYF. The CDR3 DNA follows: TGTGCCAGCAGCTTGGCCACCTACGAGCAGTACTTC.

V usage is TRBV4-3 and J usage is TRBJ2-2; D might be TRBD2 (6 bases). Germline CDR1 reads LGHNA; CDR2 reads YSLEER. The CDR3 loop spans 19 amino acids. Trimming pared 1 base from V and 7 bases from J, leaving 25 bases between. CDR3 loop: CASSQGHRGQAGFSGELFF. The CDR3 coding sequence is TGCGCCAGCAGCCAAGGCCACCGGGGCCAAGCGGGCTTCAGCGGGGAGCTGTTTTTT.

V is TRBV9 and J is TRBJ1-6; TRBD1 aligns across 8 bases. The CDR3 loop spans 14 amino acids. CDR1 is SGDLS and CDR2 is YYNGEE in the germline V gene. Germline trimming cut 0 bases from V and 13 bases from J; bases unmatched to any gene: 6. The CDR3 region is CASSVVGTGSPLHF. DNA of the CDR3: TGTGCCAGCAGCGTAGTTGGGACAGGTTCGCCCCTCCACTTT.

J is TRBJ2-1 and V is TRBV7-9, with 8 bases identical to TRBD1. The V gene end was trimmed by 5 bases and the J gene end by 12 bases; junction bases not matched to a gene: 6. The germline V gene has CDR1 SEHNR and CDR2 FQNEAQ (reference sequence). This CDR3 comprises 12 residues. CDR3 protein: CASSRQGFGQFF. The CDR3 DNA is TGTGCCAGCAGCAGACAGGGGTTTGGGCAGTTCTTC.